The 9 T cell receptor beta chains below all came from one sample that was sequenced in a study of shared clonotypes between healthy human individuals. Sequenced by immunoSEQ multiplex PCR; TCRdb stores in-frame clones only, minus some. Of 550,000 to 700,000 clones in the sample, 55% to 85% were seen once. Sequencing was carried out using memory CD4+ T cells sorted from blood. Subset reported: CD45RA-negative fraction. These receptors originate from a woman aged 30 to 39 in good health.

This clone was seen repeatedly, ten times or more. V gene TRBV6-6 combines with J gene TRBJ2-3, with D hard to call. Between the trimmed V and J ends, which lost 6 bases and 0 bases, there was a span of 16 bases. The CDR3 extends over 16 amino acids. CDR1 and CDR2 (germline): MNHNY, SVGAGI (reference sequence). The CDR3 protein is CASSSGVVASTDTQYF. CDR3 nucleotides: TGTGCCAGCAGCTCTGGGGTTGTGGCTAGCACAGATACGCAGTATTTT.

V gene TRBV10-2 combines with J gene TRBJ2-7; 8 nucleotides line up with TRBD2. This CDR3 region has 14 residues. Germline CDR1 and CDR2: WSHSY and SAAADI. With V trimmed by 7 bases and J by 4 bases, 9 bases remained unmatched. The CDR3 DNA is TGCGCCAGCACCACTAGCGGCGGGAGGTACGAGCAGTACTTC. Protein: CASTTSGGRYEQYF.

This chain links TRBV5-1 with TRBJ1-4; D not certain. The V and J ends lost 0 bases and 7 bases respectively, with 4 bases between them. Germline V lookup: CDR1 SGHRS, CDR2 YFSETQ. There are 12 residues in the CDR3. CDR3 protein: CASSLDSEKLFF. CDR3 in DNA: TGCGCCAGCAGCTTGGATAGTGAAAAACTGTTTTTT.

Comments on this clone: Other DNA sequences in this sample translate to the same CDR3. The V and J genes are TRBV29-1 and TRBJ2-5, with 10 bases fitting TRBD1. Per germline, CDR1 SQVTM and CDR2 ANQGSEA. CDR3 length equals 14 residues. After removal of 4 bases from V and 5 bases from J, the junction contained 7 bases not matched to a gene. CDR3 DNA: TGCAGCGTTGGTGGGACAGGGGTCCAGGAGACCCAGTACTTC. This gives the protein CSVGGTGVQETQYF.

This clone came up once. The chain recombines TRBV4-2 with TRBJ2-3, with 8 bases that match TRBD2. The CDR3 has 17 residues. V shed 1 base and J 3 bases; nucleotides not matched to a gene: 9. The germline V gene has CDR1 LGHNA and CDR2 YNFKEQ. The CDR3 coding sequence is TGTGCCAGCAGCCAAGGGTGGAGTAGCGGGATTACAGATACGCAGTATTTT. It encodes CASSQGWSSGITDTQYF.

This chain links TRBV4-1 with TRBJ1-1, with D maybe TRBD1 (5 bases). This CDR3 comprises 14 residues. The V end lost 3 bases, the J end lost 5 bases, and 13 bases lay between the germline ends. Germline V gives CDR1 MGHRA, CDR2 YSYEKL. This CDR3 is CASSHLEGRTEAFF. In nucleotides, the CDR3 is TGCGCCAGCAGCCATCTAGAGGGGCGGACTGAAGCTTTCTTT.

The rearrangement links TRBV28 to TRBJ2-5; D not resolved. Trimming took off 4 bases at V and 2 bases at J, with 20 bases between the two ends. CDR1 is MDHEN, CDR2 SYDVKM, per germline. CDR3 length: 17 residues. The CDR3 bases are TGTGCCAGCAGTTCCCTGCCACCTGGGAACCTTCAAGAGACCCAGTACTTC. Translating gives CASSSLPPGNLQETQYF.

Of note for this clone: Other DNA sequences from this sample encode an identical CDR3 as well. The rearrangement links TRBV18 to TRBJ2-1; TRBD2 matches at 10 bases. The junction had 1 base not matched to a gene; V was cut back by 2 bases and J by 0 bases. The CDR3 has 16 amino acids. Germline V gene lookup returns CDR1 KGHSH and CDR2 LQKENI. CDR3 nucleotides: TGTGCCAGCTCACCATCTAGCGGGAGCTCCTACAATGAGCAGTTCTTC. Protein product: CASSPSSGSSYNEQFF.

The chain carries TRBV10-2 and TRBJ2-7, with a possible D match to TRBD2 (5 bases). The V gene's germline CDR1 is WSHSY and CDR2 SAAADI. This CDR3 region has 13 residues. Trimming removed 6 bases from V and 6 bases from J, with 15 bases in between. CDR3 DNA sequence: TGCGCCAGCAGAGAGGTGGGAGATGGCGAGCAGTACTTC. It encodes CASREVGDGEQYF.